A selection of T cell receptor beta chains follows, all from one sample in a study of T cells in Graves' hyperthyroidism and ophthalmopathy. MiXCR, run by TCRdb on the multiplex PCR reads, gives a single entry per CDR3 protein. Here the sample spans around 600,000 distinct CDR3 sequences, approximately 15% being singletons. The sequenced sample was blood. These receptors originate from a woman aged 18-30 years with Graves' ophthalmopathy. CDR3s include the opening cysteine and the closing phenylalanine or tryptophan. D genes are given only for firm matches. Rows may omit the clone size; those that give it use once, few, many or a size class.

J gene: TRBJ2-1; clone size: many; D gene: .; V gene: TRBV28; CDR3 DNA: TGTGCCAGCAGTACCAGGGAGGACTGGAGCTCCTACAATGAGCAGTTCTTC; CDR3 protein: CASSTREDWSSYNEQFF
J gene: TRBJ2-5; clone size: few; D gene: TRBD1; V gene: TRBV11-1; CDR3 DNA: TGTGCCAGCAGCTTAACAGGGGGCGCAGAGACCCAGTACTTC; CDR3 protein: CASSLTGGAETQYF
J gene: TRBJ1-3; clone size: .; D gene: .; V gene: TRBV6-2/TRBV6-3; CDR3 DNA: TGTGCCAGCAGTTACTCTGCGGGCAGGAGCTCTGGAAACACCATATATTTT; CDR3 protein: CASSYSAGRSSGNTIYF
J gene: TRBJ2-1; clone size: many; D gene: .; V gene: TRBV10-3; CDR3 DNA: TGTGCCATCAGTGGAGAGGGGGGCTGGGGGCAGTTCTTC; CDR3 protein: CAISGEGGWGQFF
J gene: TRBJ2-7; clone size: many; D gene: .; V gene: TRBV4-1; CDR3 DNA: TGCGCCAGCAGCCAAGATCCAGGACCCGAGCAGTACTTC; CDR3 protein: CASSQDPGPEQYF
J gene: TRBJ2-1; clone size: few; D gene: TRBD2; V gene: TRBV6-1; CDR3 DNA: TGTGCCAGCAGGAGCGGGATTGACAATGAGCAGTTCTTC; CDR3 protein: CASRSGIDNEQFF
J gene: TRBJ1-5; clone size: many; D gene: TRBD1; V gene: TRBV2; CDR3 DNA: TGTGCCAGCAGTGGGGACAGGGGTAACAATCAGCCCCAGCATTTT; CDR3 protein: CASSGDRGNNQPQHF
J gene: TRBJ2-5; clone size: many; D gene: .; V gene: TRBV12-3/TRBV12-4; CDR3 DNA: TGTGCCAGCAGTGGGGACGGGAGCATAGAGACCCAGTACTTC; CDR3 protein: CASSGDGSIETQYF
J gene: TRBJ2-1; clone size: many; D gene: .; V gene: TRBV28; CDR3 DNA: TGTGCCAGCACCCCTGTAGGGGTTAGCTCCTACAATGAGCAGTTCTTC; CDR3 protein: CASTPVGVSSYNEQFF
J gene: TRBJ1-5; clone size: many; D gene: .; V gene: TRBV12-3/TRBV12-4; CDR3 DNA: TGTGCCAGCAGTTTAAATGTAGGGAGGAGGCCCCAGCATTTT; CDR3 protein: CASSLNVGRRPQHF
J gene: TRBJ2-5; clone size: many; D gene: .; V gene: TRBV29-1; CDR3 DNA: TGCAGCGTTAGGGGAGGCAGACAAGAGACCCAGTACTTC; CDR3 protein: CSVRGGRQETQYF
J gene: TRBJ1-1; clone size: many; D gene: TRBD1; V gene: TRBV5-1; CDR3 DNA: TGCGCCAGCAGCCTACGGACAGGGGGCGAGAACACTGAAGCTTTCTTT; CDR3 protein: CASSLRTGGENTEAFF
J gene: TRBJ2-1; clone size: many; D gene: TRBD1; V gene: TRBV7-9; CDR3 DNA: TGTGCCAGCAGGGAAGCGACAGGGATATACAATGAGCAGTTCTTC; CDR3 protein: CASREATGIYNEQFF
J gene: TRBJ1-1; clone size: .; D gene: .; V gene: TRBV5-4; CDR3 DNA: TGTGCCAGCAGCCAGGGTTCCGCTGAAGCTTTCTTT; CDR3 protein: CASSQGSAEAFF
J gene: TRBJ2-4; clone size: many; D gene: .; V gene: TRBV2; CDR3 DNA: TGTGCCAGCAGTAGGGCGTTAGCCAAAAACATTCAGTACTTC; CDR3 protein: CASSRALAKNIQYF
J gene: TRBJ2-7; clone size: many; D gene: .; V gene: TRBV19; CDR3 DNA: TGTGCCAGTAGTGCGGGACGGTCTCCCTCCTACGAGCAGTACTTC; CDR3 protein: CASSAGRSPSYEQYF
J gene: TRBJ1-5; clone size: many; D gene: .; V gene: TRBV7-2; CDR3 DNA: TGTGCCAGCAGCTTAGCGGGGGGTTTGCACAATCAGCCCCAGCATTTT; CDR3 protein: CASSLAGGLHNQPQHF
J gene: TRBJ2-5; clone size: .; D gene: .; V gene: TRBV6-1; CDR3 DNA: TGTGCCACCGGCTGGCGGACACAAGAGACCCAGTACTTC; CDR3 protein: CATGWRTQETQYF
J gene: TRBJ2-1; clone size: .; D gene: TRBD2; V gene: TRBV6-5; CDR3 DNA: TGTGCCAGCAGTTACTCGACTAGCGGAGACAATGAGCAGTTCTTC; CDR3 protein: CASSYSTSGDNEQFF
J gene: TRBJ2-1; clone size: .; D gene: TRBD2; V gene: TRBV9; CDR3 DNA: TGTGCCAGCAGCGTACGCGGGAGTCCCTCTACCAACAATGAGCAGTTCTTC; CDR3 protein: CASSVRGSPSTNNEQFF
J gene: TRBJ1-2; clone size: many; D gene: TRBD1; V gene: TRBV12-3/TRBV12-4; CDR3 DNA: TGTGCCAGCAGTTTAAGAAGGCTACTGACAGGGCCTACTAACTATGGCTACACCTTC; CDR3 protein: CASSLRRLLTGPTNYGYTF
J gene: TRBJ2-7; clone size: many; D gene: .; V gene: TRBV27; CDR3 DNA: TGTGCCAGCAGTTTAGGGGTGAGTCCTGATCCCTACGAGCAGTACTTC; CDR3 protein: CASSLGVSPDPYEQYF
J gene: TRBJ2-3; clone size: many; D gene: .; V gene: TRBV30; CDR3 DNA: TGTGCCTGGAGCACGGCGTCTGGCACAGATACGCAGTATTTT; CDR3 protein: CAWSTASGTDTQYF
J gene: TRBJ2-2; clone size: few; D gene: .; V gene: TRBV20-1; CDR3 DNA: TGCAGCCCGCGAGAGGTCGGTGACACCGGGGAGCTGTTTTTT; CDR3 protein: CSPREVGDTGELFF
J gene: TRBJ1-2; clone size: many; D gene: TRBD1; V gene: TRBV5-1; CDR3 DNA: TGCGCCAGCAGCTTGGACAGGGGATATGATGGCTACACCTTC; CDR3 protein: CASSLDRGYDGYTF
J gene: TRBJ2-2; clone size: many; D gene: TRBD2; V gene: TRBV20-1; CDR3 DNA: TGCAGTGCTAGTCGTGAGGCGGGAGGAACCGGGGAGCTGTTTTTT; CDR3 protein: CSASREAGGTGELFF
J gene: TRBJ2-7; clone size: .; D gene: TRBD2; V gene: TRBV20-1; CDR3 DNA: TGCAGTGTAAAGGGACTAGCGGGAGACTCGGACGAGCAGTACTTC; CDR3 protein: CSVKGLAGDSDEQYF